This TCR beta chain was recorded in a study of metastatic and nonmetastatic thyroid tumors. The wider study: A comparison of repertoires was made across blood and tumor or nodule tissue from malignant and benign thyroid patients.

Authors' data handling: Variation in CDR3 across clinicopathological groups served as the basis for constructing a distant-metastasis classifier in papillary thyroid cancer. TCRdb re-analyzed the PCR reads through MiXCR. The V and J calls were not made by the authors but by TCRdb's processing. The data contain more than 50,000 clones, 20% of them singletons. This clone was detected many times. Its target is not known. This CDR3 contains 15 residues. Germline V lookup: CDR1 MNHNS, CDR2 SASEGT. Deletions cut 7 bases from V and 2 bases from J, with 14 bases between. Before thyroid surgery, none of the patients had received any treatment. Study conclusions and caveats: Malignant tumors reportedly showed significantly higher TCR beta diversity than benign nodules in both blood and tumor.

The receptor's source is a female donor with papillary thyroid cancer or a benign thyroid nodule (not recorded which). Some clones in this sample may be carry-over from other donors' samples. J is TRBJ2-2 and V is TRBV6-1; D might be TRBD1 or TRBD2, each matching 5 bases. The material sequenced was blood. CDR3 residues: CASKKGPRNTGELFF. The CDR3 nucleotides read TGTGCCAGCAAAAAGGGACCGAGAAACACCGGGGAGCTGTTTTTT.